This TCR beta chain originates from a study of OX40 agonist ivuxolimab in advanced cancers. Overall study context: Treatment received earlier with anti-PD-1, anti-PD-L1 or anti-CTLA-4 agents was allowed, and approximately 44% had some. Study results and limitations: Certain nonresponders likewise exhibited a low normalized T-cell clonal expansion.

TCRdb's table, derived via immunoSEQ multiplex PCR, lists solely in-frame clones and lacks some. This table has some 46,000 clones, more than 75% appearing once. V was pared by 2 bases and J by 6 bases, with 1 base of the junction left unmatched. CDR1 is SGHTA, CDR2 FQGNSA, per germline. The CDR3 totals 12 residues. About this clone itself: What it recognizes is unknown.

This chain links TRBV7-2 with TRBJ2-7; 7 bases are a match to TRBD2. The receptor was isolated from an adult with an advanced solid tumor such as melanoma, head and neck, liver or kidney cancer. The specimen comprised CD4+ or CD8+ T cells sorted from blood, sampled in a trial of the OX40 agonist ivuxolimab. The CDR3 protein is CASSLTSVEQYF. CDR3 in DNA: TGTGCCAGCAGCTTAACTAGCGTCGAGCAGTACTTC.